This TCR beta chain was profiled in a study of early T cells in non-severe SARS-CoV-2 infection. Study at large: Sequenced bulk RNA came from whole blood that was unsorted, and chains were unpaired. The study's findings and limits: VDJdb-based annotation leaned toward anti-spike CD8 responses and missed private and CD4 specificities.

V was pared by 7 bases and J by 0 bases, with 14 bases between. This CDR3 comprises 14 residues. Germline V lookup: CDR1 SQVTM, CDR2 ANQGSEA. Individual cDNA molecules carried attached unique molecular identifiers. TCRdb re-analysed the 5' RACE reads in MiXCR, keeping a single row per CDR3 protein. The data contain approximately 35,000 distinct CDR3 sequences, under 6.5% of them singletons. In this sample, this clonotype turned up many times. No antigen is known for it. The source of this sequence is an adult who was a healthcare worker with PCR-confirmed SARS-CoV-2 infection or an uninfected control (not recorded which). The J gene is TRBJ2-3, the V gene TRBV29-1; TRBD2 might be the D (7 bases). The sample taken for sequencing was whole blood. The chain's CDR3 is CSAGGLVSTDTQYF. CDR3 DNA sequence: TGCAGCGCCGGGGGGCTGGTTAGCACAGATACGCAGTATTTT.